Shown below are 17 T cell receptor beta chains from a single sample sequenced in a study of shared clonotypes between healthy human individuals. Clones were read by immunoSEQ multiplex PCR, and TCRdb kept only the in-frame ones, dropping some. The repertoire includes 2 million to 2.5 million clones, around 95% of them detected once, and roughly 0.13% sits in the top ten. The sample taken for sequencing was naive CD4+ T cells sorted from blood. The subset is: CD45RA+ positively selected. All receptors derive from a man aged 18 to 29 in good health.

The rearrangement links TRBV27 to TRBJ2-3, with 14 bases aligning to TRBD2. Trimming removed 5 bases from V and 1 base from J; junction bases left unmatched: 11. This CDR3 contains 19 residues. Per the germline V gene, CDR1 is MNHEY and CDR2 is SMNVEV (reference sequence). The CDR3 loop reads CASSPLGLAGGRGTDTQYF. The CDR3 nucleotides read TGTGCCAGCAGTCCGCTCGGACTAGCGGGAGGACGAGGCACAGATACGCAGTATTTT.

This chain joins TRBV30 and TRBJ2-7; 9 nucleotides align to TRBD1. The V segment lost 2 bases and the J segment 4 bases; nucleotides outside the gene matches: 6. CDR1 GTSNPN and CDR2 SVGIG come from the germline V gene (reference sequence). The CDR3 contains 14 residues. DNA for the CDR3: TGTGCCTGGAGTAGAAAACAGGGGGCTTACGAGCAGTACTTC. Translated, it gives CAWSRKQGAYEQYF.

The chain carries TRBV11-3 and TRBJ1-1; the D gene is possibly TRBD1 (6 bases). Per the germline V gene, CDR1 is SGHNT and CDR2 is YENEEA. Trimming removed 5 bases from V and 8 bases from J, with 9 bases in between. CDR3 length: 11 amino acids. CDR3 loop: CASSSTGEAFF. In nucleotides, the CDR3 is TGTGCCAGCAGCAGCACAGGGGAAGCTTTCTTT. Full variable domain (remainder filled in from reference TRBV11-3 and TRBJ1-1): EAGVVQSPRYKIIEKKQPVAFWCNPISGHNTLYWYLQNLGQGPELLIRYENEEAVDDSQLPKDRFSAERLKGVDSTLKIQPAELGDSAVYLCASSSTGEAFFGQGTRLTVV.

This chain joins TRBV5-1 and TRBJ2-3, with 7 bases identical to TRBD2. This CDR3 is built from 16 residues. In germline, CDR1 is SGHRS, CDR2 YFSETQ. Germline trimming cut 1 base from V and 2 bases from J; bases unmatched to any gene: 7. This chain's CDR3 is CASSLRASGFTDTQYF. CDR3 bases: TGCGCCAGCAGCTTGAGGGCTAGCGGATTCACAGATACGCAGTATTTT.

Worth noting for this clone: This CDR3 is also generated by other DNA sequences in the sample. The V call is TRBV7-9, the J call TRBJ1-1; 7 bases line up with TRBD1. The V segment lost 5 bases and the J segment 5 bases; nucleotides outside the gene matches: 5. The CDR3 totals 13 residues. Germline CDR1 is SEHNR and CDR2 is FQNEAQ (reference sequence). This chain's CDR3 is CASSQNRGTEAFF. The CDR3 coding sequence is TGTGCCAGCAGCCAGAACAGGGGAACTGAAGCTTTCTTT.

This clone has a handful of counts. The V call is TRBV11-2, the J call TRBJ1-6, with D possibly TRBD1 on 5 matching bases. This CDR3 comprises 15 residues. V dropped 6 bases and J dropped 5 bases, with 14 bases sitting between them. Germline V lookup: CDR1 SGHAT, CDR2 FQNNGV. For the CDR3, the DNA is TGTGCCAGCAGTCCTTCGGGGGATGATAATTCACCCCTCCACTTT. Its translation: CASSPSGDDNSPLHF.

The chain joins TRBV10-2 to TRBJ2-3; TRBD2 aligns across 7 bases. Unmatched junction bases numbered 9, after V lost 4 bases and J lost 5 bases. Germline lookup yields CDR1 WSHSY and CDR2 SAAADI. This CDR3 contains 15 residues. Here the CDR3 DNA reads TGCGCCAGCAGTGCCGTAATCCGCGGGAGAGATACGCAGTATTTT. Its translation: CASSAVIRGRDTQYF.

V and J are TRBV5-4 and TRBJ1-6, with D perhaps TRBD1 (5 bases). Trimming pared 1 base from V and 8 bases from J, leaving 13 bases between. This CDR3 contains 15 residues. Germline lookup yields CDR1 SGHNT and CDR2 YYREEE (reference sequence). In DNA form, the CDR3 reads TGTGCCAGCAGCTTGTCCGGGACCGCCTATTCACCCCTCCACTTT. This gives the protein CASSLSGTAYSPLHF.

The J gene is TRBJ2-1, the V gene TRBV10-1, with D perhaps matching TRBD2 (6 bases). The CDR3 extends over 16 amino acids. Germline V gives CDR1 WNHNN, CDR2 SYGVQD (reference sequence). V lost 5 bases, J lost 4 bases, and 18 bases lay in between. CDR3 sequence (DNA): TGCGCCAGCAGTTTAAAGCGGGTCCCCATGTACAATGAGCAGTTCTTC. It yields the protein CASSLKRVPMYNEQFF.

This clone appeared a single time. The chain joins TRBV5-1 to TRBJ2-2; D is unclear. This CDR3 is built from 15 residues. CDR1 is SGHRS, CDR2 YFSETQ, per germline. The ends were cut back, 4 bases at V and 4 bases at J, with 14 bases in the middle. The CDR3 spells CASSPQTSLTGELFF. The CDR3 DNA is TGCGCCAGCAGCCCCCAAACGTCGCTCACCGGGGAGCTGTTTTTT.

The chain links TRBV28 to TRBJ2-5, with D possibly matching TRBD2 (6 bases). V was trimmed by 5 bases and J by 5 bases, leaving 15 bases between them. The germline V gene encodes CDR1 MDHEN and CDR2 SYDVKM. There are 14 residues in the CDR3. The CDR3 here is CASSPGGNWETQYF. Written as DNA, the CDR3 is TGTGCCAGCAGTCCCGGGGGTAATTGGGAGACCCAGTACTTC.

The rearrangement uses TRBV10-3 and TRBJ2-1; D tentatively fits TRBD1 or TRBD2 (5 bases each). The V and J ends lost 6 bases and 0 bases respectively, with 15 bases between them. CDR3 length: 16 residues. CDR1 and CDR2 from the germline V gene are ENHRY and SYGVKD. The CDR3 protein is CAIRGDPLSSYNEQFF. As DNA, the CDR3 is TGTGCCATCAGGGGGGACCCACTGAGCTCCTACAATGAGCAGTTCTTC.

The gene calls are TRBV10-2 and TRBJ2-7; TRBD1 is a possible D gene (6 bases). Germline assignment: CDR1 WSHSY and CDR2 SAAADI. Trimming took 8 bases from V and 5 from J, leaving 10 bases between them. The CDR3 is made up of 11 amino acids. In nucleotides, the CDR3 is TGCGCCAGCGGAGCAGGGGACGAGCAGTACTTC. Protein product: CASGAGDEQYF.

On this clone: Other DNA sequences in the sample encode the same CDR3. The CDR3 sequence: CASSLTGTDTQYF. Here the CDR3 DNA reads TGCGCCAGCAGCCTGACCGGCACAGATACGCAGTATTTT. The chain carries TRBV5-1 and TRBJ2-3; D not certain. The CDR3 extends over 13 amino acids. Trimming removed 4 bases from V and 1 base from J, with 7 bases in between. In germline, CDR1 is SGHRS, CDR2 YFSETQ.

The J gene is TRBJ1-5, the V gene TRBV5-8; TRBD1 is a possible D gene (6 bases). Trimming took 6 bases from V and 8 from J, leaving 12 bases between them. The CDR3 consists of 12 residues. Germline V lookup: CDR1 SGHTS, CDR2 YDEGEE. CDR3 sequence reads: CASNRAPKPQHF. CDR3 DNA sequence: TGTGCCAGCAACAGGGCCCCCAAGCCCCAGCATTTT.

The gene calls are TRBV10-3 and TRBJ1-5; no clear D gene. The CDR3 consists of 11 residues. Trimming removed 8 bases from V and 6 bases from J, with 8 bases in between. Germline lookup yields CDR1 ENHRY and CDR2 SYGVKD. This CDR3 is CAIEEVQPQHF. Written as DNA, the CDR3 is TGTGCCATCGAAGAGGTTCAGCCCCAGCATTTT.

The gene calls are TRBV2 and TRBJ2-5; TRBD2 agrees at 9 bases. CDR1 and CDR2 from the germline V gene are SNHLY and FYNNEI. The junction had 2 bases not matched to a gene; V was cut back by 0 bases and J by 3 bases. The CDR3 is 15 residues long. The CDR3 here is CASSEASGGKETQYF. CDR3 coding DNA: TGTGCCAGCAGTGAAGCTAGCGGGGGAAAAGAGACCCAGTACTTC.